This is a list of T cell receptor beta chains from one sample in a study of blood T cell repertoires in COVID-19. Method: immunoSEQ multiplex PCR; TCRdb's copy keeps in-frame clones and lacks some. The table records roughly 150,000 clones, over 65% of them present only once. Sample: peripheral blood. The source is a man in his sixties with acute or convalescent COVID-19. CDR3s include the opening cysteine and the closing phenylalanine or tryptophan. The order of the fields is J gene, V gene, CDR3 protein.

j_gene: TRBJ2-7; v_gene: TRBV5-1; CDR3aa: CASSLPGTGGYEQYF
j_gene: TRBJ1-3; v_gene: TRBV21-1; CDR3aa: CASSKALFRDRVPRGTIYF
j_gene: TRBJ1-5; v_gene: TRBV24-1; CDR3aa: CATSGGYSNQPQHF
j_gene: TRBJ2-6; v_gene: TRBV9; CDR3aa: CASSVRSGDSGANVLTF
j_gene: TRBJ1-4; v_gene: TRBV5-6; CDR3aa: CASSLLDEKLFF
j_gene: TRBJ1-2; v_gene: TRBV15; CDR3aa: CATSRDGRWYTF
j_gene: TRBJ2-5; v_gene: TRBV6-5; CDR3aa: CASSRGTVETQYF
j_gene: TRBJ2-3; v_gene: TRBV6-2/TRBV6-3; CDR3aa: CASSSGPTDTQYF
j_gene: TRBJ1-1; v_gene: TRBV19; CDR3aa: CASSILPKGAGGPTEAFF
j_gene: TRBJ2-5; v_gene: TRBV9; CDR3aa: CASSVRQDQETQYF
j_gene: TRBJ1-1; v_gene: TRBV7-3; CDR3aa: CASSLLGTGVTEAFF
j_gene: TRBJ2-1; v_gene: TRBV29-1; CDR3aa: CSAPKDSSYNEQFF
j_gene: TRBJ1-6; v_gene: TRBV6-5; CDR3aa: CASSYSSAPLHF
j_gene: TRBJ1-4; v_gene: TRBV9; CDR3aa: CASSPPLGAGLEEKLFF
j_gene: TRBJ2-5; v_gene: TRBV7-2; CDR3aa: CASSLEEADYQETQYF
j_gene: TRBJ1-1; v_gene: TRBV7-3; CDR3aa: CASSSLEGTTAFF
j_gene: TRBJ1-1; v_gene: TRBV29-1; CDR3aa: CSVEEGQEAFF
j_gene: TRBJ2-5; v_gene: TRBV18; CDR3aa: CASSLKTSGGFERETQYF
j_gene: TRBJ2-7; v_gene: TRBV11-2; CDR3aa: CASSPTQGREQYF
j_gene: TRBJ1-1; v_gene: TRBV2; CDR3aa: CASTTTGDTEAFF
j_gene: TRBJ1-3; v_gene: TRBV11-1; CDR3aa: CASSLGDFAGNTIYF
j_gene: TRBJ1-2; v_gene: TRBV3-1/TRBV3-2; CDR3aa: CASSQGRGYTF
j_gene: TRBJ1-5; v_gene: TRBV30; CDR3aa: CAWSPTGGNQPQHF
j_gene: TRBJ1-4; v_gene: TRBV7-9; CDR3aa: CASSHQQGVDEKLFF
j_gene: TRBJ2-5; v_gene: TRBV19; CDR3aa: CASSTPGLALETQYF
j_gene: TRBJ2-1; v_gene: TRBV11-3; CDR3aa: CASSREFQGEQFF
j_gene: TRBJ2-4; v_gene: TRBV18; CDR3aa: CASSPPSGGPKNIQYF
j_gene: TRBJ2-3; v_gene: TRBV4-2; CDR3aa: CASSQDTRLGTDTQYF
j_gene: TRBJ2-4; v_gene: TRBV2; CDR3aa: CASSETPDRDIQYF
j_gene: TRBJ1-1; v_gene: TRBV29-1; CDR3aa: CSVGGRLNTEAFF
j_gene: TRBJ2-7; v_gene: TRBV5-1; CDR3aa: CASSLVFRGSSYEQYF
j_gene: TRBJ1-4; v_gene: TRBV18; CDR3aa: CASSSQATNEKLFF
j_gene: TRBJ1-5; v_gene: TRBV19; CDR3aa: CASSPGPSGQGLNQPQHF
j_gene: TRBJ2-4; v_gene: TRBV11-3; CDR3aa: CASSAGTGDGQYF
j_gene: TRBJ1-5; v_gene: TRBV7-9; CDR3aa: CASSFQGYQPQHF
j_gene: TRBJ2-3; v_gene: TRBV19; CDR3aa: CASSSTSDRTDTQYF
j_gene: TRBJ1-3; v_gene: TRBV7-9; CDR3aa: CASSFGFPNTIYF
j_gene: TRBJ2-7; v_gene: TRBV30; CDR3aa: CAWSVRGRGRVEQYF
j_gene: TRBJ1-2; v_gene: TRBV7-2; CDR3aa: CASSRPGQGAGRDGYTF
j_gene: TRBJ1-2; v_gene: TRBV5-4; CDR3aa: CASSLAGSDYGYTF
j_gene: TRBJ2-7; v_gene: TRBV7-8; CDR3aa: CASSLQGTGIEQYF
j_gene: TRBJ2-3; v_gene: TRBV5-1; CDR3aa: CASSLDRGFGTDTQYF
j_gene: TRBJ1-2; v_gene: TRBV6-1; CDR3aa: CASSEVTGFYTF
j_gene: TRBJ2-7; v_gene: TRBV4-1; CDR3aa: CASSQAGDDYEQYF
j_gene: TRBJ1-5; v_gene: TRBV10-2; CDR3aa: CASSGESFQPQHF
j_gene: TRBJ2-5; v_gene: TRBV9; CDR3aa: CASSVVAGIGETQYF
j_gene: TRBJ1-2; v_gene: TRBV29-1; CDR3aa: CSVVLRDILGGYTF
j_gene: TRBJ2-5; v_gene: TRBV9; CDR3aa: CASSVETGTGETQYF
j_gene: TRBJ2-5; v_gene: TRBV5-8; CDR3aa: CASSGGQNQETQYF
j_gene: TRBJ2-7; v_gene: TRBV10-2; CDR3aa: CASTPAYEQYF
j_gene: TRBJ1-5; v_gene: TRBV7-2; CDR3aa: CASSVIGAGSLGQPQHF
j_gene: TRBJ2-6; v_gene: TRBV10-3; CDR3aa: CAITQTGSGANVLTF
j_gene: TRBJ1-1; v_gene: TRBV7-2; CDR3aa: CASSFDLGGRAFF
j_gene: TRBJ1-4; v_gene: TRBV9; CDR3aa: CASSITGSTNEKLFF
j_gene: TRBJ2-7; v_gene: TRBV11-3; CDR3aa: CASSSQGYGDEQYF
j_gene: TRBJ1-1; v_gene: TRBV5-4; CDR3aa: CASSPGGTEAFF
j_gene: TRBJ2-6; v_gene: TRBV19; CDR3aa: CASRPGTGGPGANVLTF
j_gene: TRBJ2-7; v_gene: TRBV5-4; CDR3aa: CASSLVPGGTYEQYF